This T cell receptor beta chain is drawn from a study of immune evolution from preneoplasia to lung adenocarcinoma. On the study more broadly: HLA loss of heterozygosity: 5.5% to 8.5% AIS, 15% MIA, 30% to 35% ADC, none AAH. Whole-study findings and limits: Top clone frequencies peaked in normal lung, apparently declining through invasive adenocarcinoma.

Comment on this clone: Its antigen remains unknown.

The protocol was immunoSEQ multiplex PCR, while the TCRdb copy is restricted to in-frame clones and leaves out a portion. The repertoire consists of 39,000 or so clones, with around 85% occurring once and the leading ten covering 4% to 5%. CDR1 and CDR2 from the germline V gene are MGHRA and YSYEKL. V lost 2 bases and J lost 2; bases outside the gene matches: 4. The CDR3 has 15 residues. This clonotype was obtained from a person between 60 and 70 years old with lung adenocarcinoma. The gene calls are TRBV4-1 and TRBJ2-3; 7 bases are shared with TRBD1. The sequenced sample consisted of FFPE invasive lung adenocarcinoma tissue. The CDR3 here is CASSQTGTDTDTQYF. The CDR3 coding sequence is TGCGCCAGCAGCCAAACCGGGACAGACACAGATACGCAGTATTTT.